A single sample gave rise to the 15 T cell receptor beta chains below, sequenced in a study of beta chain features in type 1 diabetes. Every isolated RNA sample was fully reverse transcribed, so sequencing captured expressed TCRB transcripts. Sequencing was performed with immunoSEQ multiplex PCR; in TCRdb, only in-frame clones are kept and a portion is missing. The repertoire includes about 620,000 clones, 15% to 18% of them detected once, and under 0.095% sits in the top ten. Specimen: naive CD4+ T cells from blood. These receptors were taken from a man aged 18-30 years in good health.

This clone was seen a handful of times. This chain connects TRBV7-2 to TRBJ1-2, with TRBD1 matching over 8 bases. The junction had 8 bases not matched to a gene; V was cut back by 3 bases and J by 5 bases. CDR1 SGHTA and CDR2 FQGNSA come from the germline V gene. The CDR3 sequence is 15 residues long. CDR3 DNA sequence: TGTGCCAGCAGCTTCGGACAGGGCATCGGGTATGGCTACACCTTC. It is translated as CASSFGQGIGYGYTF.

The chain recombines TRBV6-5 with TRBJ1-1, with D possibly being TRBD1 (5 bases). V gave up 7 bases and J gave up 4 bases, with 16 bases separating them. Germline CDR1 MNHEY, CDR2 SVGAGI. This CDR3 comprises 14 residues. CDR3 nucleotide sequence: TGTGCCAGCACTATCCTCAGGGTTACCACTGAAGCTTTCTTT. It is translated as CASTILRVTTEAFF.

The J gene is TRBJ2-6, the V gene TRBV7-9; maybe TRBD2 (5 bases). The ends were cut back, 4 bases at V and 0 bases at J, with 7 bases in the middle. The CDR3 has 15 amino acids. In germline, CDR1 is SEHNR, CDR2 FQNEAQ (reference sequence). CDR3 bases: TGTGCCAGCAGCTGGACTCGCTCTGGGGCCAACGTCCTGACTTTC. This gives the protein CASSWTRSGANVLTF.

A word on this clone: The same CDR3 arises from other DNA sequences in this sample as well. The rearrangement uses TRBV7-9 and TRBJ1-1; the match to TRBD1 covers 7 bases. Germline values: CDR1 SEHNR, CDR2 FQNEAQ (reference sequence). The CDR3 contains 14 residues. V was clipped by 5 bases and J by 1 base; unmatched bases: 4. The CDR3 nucleotides read TGTGCCAGCAGCACCCGACAGGGGAACACTGAAGCTTTCTTT. Residues: CASSTRQGNTEAFF.

The chain couples TRBV9 to TRBJ2-3; D gene ambiguous. This CDR3 comprises 12 residues. The germline CDR1 and CDR2 sequences are SGDLS and YYNGEE. With 0 bases removed from V and 4 bases from J, the gap between germline ends came to 3 bases. The CDR3 sequence: CASSVVADTQYF. The CDR3 nucleotides are TGTGCCAGCAGCGTAGTGGCAGATACGCAGTATTTT.

This clone turned up a few times. V usage is TRBV7-2 and J usage is TRBJ2-7; 8 positions agree with TRBD2. The CDR3 loop spans 14 amino acids. V lost 5 bases, J lost 2 bases, and 5 bases stayed unmatched. The germline V gene encodes CDR1 SGHTA and CDR2 FQGNSA. The CDR3 sequence is CASSPIAGPYEQYF. The CDR3 DNA sequence: TGTGCCAGCAGCCCTATAGCGGGACCCTACGAGCAGTACTTC. Full variable domain (missing parts from reference TRBV7-2 and TRBJ2-7): GAGVSQSPSNKVTEKGKDVELRCDPISGHTALYWYRQSLGQGLEFLIYFQGNSAPDKSGLPSDRFSAERTGGSVSTLTIQRTQQEDSAVYLCASSPIAGPYEQYFGPGTRLTVT.

CDR3 DNA sequence: TGCGCCAGCAGCTTGGCCGGGGGCGACAATCAGCCCCAGCATTTT. This encodes CASSLAGGDNQPQHF. The chain is built from TRBV5-1 and TRBJ1-5; D may be TRBD1 (6 bases). V lost 0 bases to trimming and J lost 3 bases, with 10 bases between them. The CDR3 consists of 15 residues. From germline, CDR1 is SGHRS and CDR2 YFSETQ.

The chain uses TRBV14 and TRBJ2-1, with 8 bases matching TRBD2. After removal of 0 bases from V and 0 bases from J, the junction contained 7 bases not matched to a gene. The CDR3 contains 18 residues. CDR1 and CDR2 from the germline V gene are SGHDN and FVKESK. CDR3 coding DNA: TGTGCCAGCAGCCAAGATCTCGGGACTAGAACCTCCTACAATGAGCAGTTCTTC. It yields the protein CASSQDLGTRTSYNEQFF. Full variable domain (rest looked up from reference TRBV14 and TRBJ2-1): EAGVTQFPSHSVIEKGQTVTLRCDPISGHDNLYWYRRVMGKEIKFLLHFVKESKQDESGMPNNRFLAERTGGTYSTLKVQPAELEDSGVYFCASSQDLGTRTSYNEQFFGPGTRLTVL.

The chain is built from TRBV9 and TRBJ1-3; the match to TRBD1 covers 8 bases. CDR3 length: 17 residues. Losses at the gene ends were 3 bases for V and 0 bases for J; bases not matched to a gene: 8. CDR1 and CDR2 (germline): SGDLS, YYNGEE. CDR3 protein: CASSARTGHDSGNTIYF. In nucleotides, the CDR3 is TGTGCCAGCAGCGCAAGGACAGGGCACGACTCTGGAAACACCATATATTTT. The whole variable domain, remainder taken from reference TRBV9 and TRBJ1-3, is DSGVTQTPKHLITATGQRVTLRCSPRSGDLSVYWYQQSLDQGLQFLIQYYNGEERAKGNILERFSAQQFPDLHSELNLSSLELGDSALYFCASSARTGHDSGNTIYFGEGSWLTVV.

The chain is built from TRBV21-1 and TRBJ2-7; the table's D call of TRBD1 was not tested on the DNA. TRBV21-1 is recorded as a pseudogene. This CDR3 has 17 residues. CDR3 protein: CATRGKRGRGISYEQYF. The DNA for the CDR3 is TGTGCCACCCGAGGGAAAAGGGGGCGCGGAATCTCCTACGAGCAGTACTTC.

This chain links TRBV5-1 with TRBJ2-7; TRBD1 or TRBD2 may be the D gene (5 bases each). This CDR3 is built from 15 residues. Trimming shortened V by 3 bases and J by 2 bases, and 15 bases separated the two germline ends. CDR1 is SGHRS, CDR2 YFSETQ, per germline. CDR3 protein: CASSYGLVGAYEQYF. As DNA, the CDR3 is TGCGCCAGCAGCTACGGACTCGTAGGGGCCTACGAGCAGTACTTC.

The chain links TRBV21-1 to TRBJ2-7. TRBV21-1 is noted as a pseudogene. The CDR3 runs to 15 residues. The CDR3 DNA reads TGTGCCAGCAGCAAACGCCCGACAGCGGTCTACGAGCAGTACTTC. This codes for CASSKRPTAVYEQYF.

This clone has more than one count but fewer than ten. The chain recombines TRBV18 with TRBJ2-7; D uncertain. V lost 4 bases, J lost 3 bases, and 10 bases lay in between. This CDR3 is built from 13 residues. Germline values: CDR1 KGHSH, CDR2 LQKENI. In DNA, the CDR3 is TGTGCCAGCTCACAAGGCCAAAACTACGAGCAGTACTTC. This codes for CASSQGQNYEQYF. Using reference TRBV18 and TRBJ2-7 for the parts outside the CDR3, the full variable domain is NAGVMQNPRHLVRRRGQEARLRCSPMKGHSHVYWYRQLPEEGLKFMVYLQKENIIDESGMPKERFSAEFPKEGPSILRIQQVVRGDSAAYFCASSQGQNYEQYFGPGTRLTVT.

This clone was observed a handful of times. The chain combines TRBV2 with TRBJ2-3, with 8 positions matching TRBD2. V was pared by 6 bases and J by 5 bases, with 13 bases of the junction left unmatched. CDR3 size: 16 residues. Germline V gene data show CDR1 as SNHLY and CDR2 as FYNNEI. CDR3 DNA sequence: TGTGCCAGCAGCCGGTATAGCGGGATATTAGGAGATACGCAGTATTTT. This codes for CASSRYSGILGDTQYF.

This clone showed up just a few times. The chain joins TRBV7-7 to TRBJ2-2; no clear D gene. The CDR3 is made up of 12 amino acids. Germline-derived CDR1 and CDR2 are SSHAT and FNYEAQ (reference sequence). V lost 1 base and J 11 bases, leaving 8 bases between the germline ends. The CDR3 region is CASSLDRAELFF. The CDR3 DNA reads TGTGCCAGCAGCTTAGATCGAGCTGAGCTGTTTTTT.